One sample yielded the 14 T cell receptor beta chains listed below, sequenced in a study of cytomegalovirus exposure and HLA in healthy donors. PCR was performed using 60 Vbeta and 13 Jbeta primers. Sequencing was performed with immunoSEQ multiplex PCR; in TCRdb, only in-frame clones are kept and a portion is missing. The sample lists 200,000 to 250,000 clones, around four fifths seen once, with roughly 0.58% in the top ten. Sequenced input: PBMCs. Every receptor here comes from a woman in her thirties or forties in good health and CMV-seronegative.

CDR3 loop: CASSRQAPPGNIQYF. As DNA, the CDR3 is TGTGCCAGCAGCCGACAGGCCCCTCCCGGAAACATTCAGTACTTC. V and J are TRBV14 and TRBJ2-4; the D gene is possibly TRBD1 (6 bases). CDR1 and CDR2 (germline): SGHDN, FVKESK. The CDR3 has 15 amino acids. The V and J ends lost 4 bases and 6 bases respectively, with 16 bases between them.

V is TRBV7-2 and J is TRBJ1-1; perhaps TRBD1 as D (6 bases). The CDR3 loop spans 14 amino acids. Germline CDR1 is SGHTA and CDR2 is FQGNSA. V was shortened by 3 bases and J by 4 bases, with 12 bases between the two germline ends. Here the CDR3 reads CASSFRQVATEAFF. CDR3 coding DNA: TGTGCCAGCAGCTTTAGACAGGTTGCCACTGAAGCTTTCTTT.

V gene TRBV10-3 combines with J gene TRBJ1-3; 10 bases fit TRBD1. Germline CDR1 ENHRY, CDR2 SYGVKD. Trimming took 10 bases from V and 4 from J; bases not matched to a gene: 10. CDR3 length equals 15 residues. CDR3 amino acids: CASTDPGQGGNTIYF. The CDR3 coding sequence is TGTGCCAGCACGGATCCGGGACAGGGGGGAAACACCATATATTTT.

The chain joins TRBV28 to TRBJ1-2; 8 positions agree with TRBD1. The V segment lost 7 bases and the J segment 4 bases; nucleotides outside the gene matches: 8. CDR1 and CDR2 from the germline V gene are MDHEN and SYDVKM. The CDR3 extends over 14 amino acids. CDR3 sequence: CASIPDRESYGYTF. CDR3 sequence (DNA): TGTGCCAGCATACCGGACAGGGAAAGCTATGGCTACACCTTC.

The chain recombines TRBV28 with TRBJ1-5; D is unclear. Germline lookup yields CDR1 MDHEN and CDR2 SYDVKM. Trimming cost V 5 bases and J 2 bases, with 13 bases left between them. The CDR3 is made up of 15 amino acids. As DNA, the CDR3 is TGTGCCAGCAGTCTCCAAGGCGGGGGCAATCAGCCCCAGCATTTT. The encoded protein is CASSLQGGGNQPQHF. The full variable domain, with the rest looked up from reference TRBV28 and TRBJ1-5, is DVKVTQSSRYLVKRTGEKVFLECVQDMDHENMFWYRQDPGLGLRLIYFSYDVKMKEKGDIPEGYSVSREKKERFSLILESASTNQTSMYLCASSLQGGGNQPQHFGDGTRLSIL.

The chain has TRBV5-1 and TRBJ1-4, with TRBD1 matching over 8 bases. CDR3 length equals 15 residues. J lost 8 bases, V lost 4 bases, and 10 bases had no gene match. The germline V gene encodes CDR1 SGHRS and CDR2 YFSETQ. CDR3 nucleotides: TGCGCCAGCAGCCTAATACAGGGGGGAGGCGAAAAACTGTTTTTT. This gives the protein CASSLIQGGGEKLFF.

The chain's CDR3 is CASSQDKTGVAHEQYF. CDR3 bases: TGTGCCAGCAGCCAAGATAAGACAGGAGTCGCCCACGAGCAGTACTTC. The chain carries TRBV4-2 and TRBJ2-7; TRBD1 is a possible D gene (6 bases). Between the trimmed V and J ends, which lost 0 bases and 5 bases, there was a span of 17 bases. There are 16 residues in the CDR3. Germline V gene data show CDR1 as LGHNA and CDR2 as YNFKEQ.

The chain couples TRBV30 to TRBJ2-3; D unclear. CDR3 length: 17 amino acids. Looked up from germline, CDR1 is GTSNPN and CDR2 is SVGIG (reference sequence). Trimming stripped 2 bases from V and 2 bases from J, with 20 bases between. CDR3 residues: CAWSFGWPRRSTDTQYF. The CDR3 DNA follows: TGTGCCTGGAGTTTCGGGTGGCCCCGACGGTCCACAGATACGCAGTATTTT.

This clone was observed once. The chain combines TRBV30 with TRBJ2-3; 7 bases fit TRBD1. There are 14 residues in the CDR3. Germline V gene lookup returns CDR1 GTSNPN and CDR2 SVGIG (reference sequence). The J segment lost 6 bases and the V segment lost 2 bases, leaving 8 bases of the junction unmatched. CDR3 coding DNA: TGTGCCTGGAGTAGGGGGCGCGGGTTGGATACGCAGTATTTT. Amino acids: CAWSRGRGLDTQYF.

This chain joins TRBV7-2 and TRBJ2-3, with D possibly TRBD2 on 7 matching bases. V was trimmed by 1 base and J by 6 bases, leaving 11 bases between them. The germline V gene has CDR1 SGHTA and CDR2 FQGNSA. The CDR3 loop spans 14 amino acids. The CDR3 loop reads CASSLGGGRDTQYF. The CDR3 bases are TGTGCCAGCAGCTTAGGGGGGGGCCGGGATACGCAGTATTTT.

The CDR3 loop reads CASSLGAATNYGYTF. Here the CDR3 DNA reads TGTGCCAGCAGCTTGGGGGCTGCTACTAACTATGGCTACACCTTC. The chain links TRBV5-4 to TRBJ1-2; D not certain. The CDR3 is made up of 15 amino acids. Germline assignment: CDR1 SGHNT and CDR2 YYREEE (reference sequence). Trimming took 0 bases from V and 0 from J, leaving 9 bases between them.

As DNA, the CDR3 is TGCGCCAGCAGCTTCGACTTCACCGGGGAGCTGTTTTTT. Protein: CASSFDFTGELFF. This sequence joins TRBV5-1 and TRBJ2-2; no firm D call. The V and J ends lost 2 bases and 4 bases respectively, with 6 bases between them. Germline CDR1 SGHRS, CDR2 YFSETQ. CDR3 size: 13 residues.

This rearrangement joins TRBV6-1 to TRBJ1-5, with 10 bases that match TRBD1. CDR3 length: 18 amino acids. J was trimmed by 0 bases and V by 4 bases; bases with no gene match: 9. Germline loops: CDR1 MNHNS, CDR2 SASEGT. The chain's CDR3 is CASSGSGTGVFSNQPQHF. DNA of the CDR3: TGTGCCAGCAGTGGATCCGGGACAGGGGTCTTTAGCAATCAGCCCCAGCATTTT.

CDR3 DNA sequence: TGCGCCAGCAACCCGGCGGGGGGTCGCAATGAGCAGTTCTTC. The encoded protein is CASNPAGGRNEQFF. The rearrangement links TRBV5-1 to TRBJ2-1; 8 bases agree with TRBD2. V was clipped by 6 bases and J by 6 bases; unmatched bases: 8. Germline CDR1 and CDR2: SGHRS and YFSETQ. The CDR3 sequence is 14 residues long.